This entry describes one T cell receptor beta chain. Its specificity is unknown. It was genomic DNA that served as the template for profiling TCR beta VDJ and CDR3. TCRdb reprocessed the reads via MiXCR and lists one record per CDR3 protein. The data contain 35,000 to 45,000 distinct CDR3 sequences, approximately 67% of them singletons. The record originates from a study of CD8+CD57+ T cells in acquired aplastic anemia. The wider study: Isolated CD4+ and CD8+ cells, once sorted, yielded DNA averaging around 3 ug. Healthy-donor CD4+ cells averaged approximately 10 million reads.

The germline V gene encodes CDR1 SEHNR and CDR2 FQNEAQ (reference sequence). The CDR3 is 13 residues long. The V end lost 5 bases, the J end lost 7 bases, and 12 bases lay between the germline ends. General study points: Patients and controls shared fewer than 30 CD8+ CDR3 sequences.

Sequencing was performed on sorted CD4+, CD8+, or CD8+CD57+ T cells (not recorded which) from PBMCs. The chain joins TRBV7-9 to TRBJ2-1; D gene uncertain. The sequence came from a human donor in good health, serving as a control. The CDR3 nucleotides are TGTGCCAGCAGCCCACCAGGCAGGAATGAGCAGTTCTTC. Translating it yields CASSPPGRNEQFF. Looking up the rest from reference TRBV7-9 and TRBJ2-1 gives the full variable domain: DTGVSQNPRHKITKRGQNVTFRCDPISEHNRLYWYRQTLGQGPEFLTYFQNEAQLEKSRLLSDRFSAERPKGSFSTLEIQRTEQGDSAMYLCASSPPGRNEQFFGPGTRLTVL.